Each of the 19 T cell receptor beta chains below was sequenced from the same sample in a study of blood T cell repertoires in COVID-19 (dated by TCRdb to 2018 to 2021). The library was produced with the immunoSEQ multiplex PCR assay. As stored in TCRdb, this immuneACCESS dataset retains in-frame rearrangements with V and J assigned. A fraction of the clones does not appear; measured against another copy, unresolved V genes explain less than half of the discrepancy, and the remainder lacks a known reason. The sample table contains 300,000 to 350,000 clones; only one count was recorded for more than 85% of them. The ten most abundant clones make up around 3.9% of the sample. Material: PBMCs or T cells enriched from blood (not recorded which). Source of these receptors: a woman aged 25 to 39 who had been exposed to COVID-19.

This sequence joins TRBV5-4 and TRBJ1-6; maybe TRBD1 (6 bases). Per germline, CDR1 SGHNT and CDR2 YYREEE (reference sequence). The CDR3 is 18 amino acids. V lost 4 bases and J lost 0, with 17 bases in between. CDR3 DNA sequence: TGTGCCAGCAGCATCGGACAGCCTAGGAGCTCCTATAATTCACCCCTCCACTTT. Translation gives CASSIGQPRSSYNSPLHF.

This clone was found once. The chain uses TRBV21-1 and TRBJ1-2. TRBV21-1 is a known pseudogene. This CDR3 is built from 14 residues. The CDR3 region has the DNA TGTGCCAGCAGCAAAGAGCCGGAGTTCGATGGCTACACCTTC. This gives the protein CASSKEPEFDGYTF.

CDR3: CASSTSFAGNTIYF. The CDR3, as DNA: TGTGCCAGTAGTACCTCCTTCGCTGGAAACACCATATATTTT. V is TRBV19 and J is TRBJ1-3, with unresolved D. The V gene lost 4 bases and the J gene lost 2 bases, with 9 bases spanning the gap. CDR1 LNHDA and CDR2 SQIVND come from the germline V gene (reference sequence). This CDR3 has 14 residues.

The chain joins TRBV7-2 to TRBJ1-2; 8 bases align to TRBD1. Trimming took 6 bases from V and 5 from J; bases not matched to a gene: 8. In germline, CDR1 is SGHTA, CDR2 FQGNSA. This CDR3 is 14 amino acids long. In DNA form, the CDR3 reads TGTGCCAGCAGTCCGGACAGGGAGGGGTATGGCTACACCTTC. Translation gives CASSPDREGYGYTF.

This chain joins TRBV24-1 and TRBJ2-7; 10 nucleotides match TRBD1. V shed 9 bases and J 5 bases; nucleotides not matched to a gene: 9. Per germline, CDR1 KGHDR and CDR2 SFDVKD. The CDR3 length is 14 residues. The CDR3: CATDRDRGVNEQYF. In nucleotides, the CDR3 is TGTGCCACCGACCGGGACAGGGGCGTCAACGAGCAGTACTTC.

The chain is built from TRBV12-3 or TRBV12-4 and TRBJ1-1, with 7 bases aligning to TRBD1. The V gene end was trimmed by 3 bases and the J gene end by 10 bases; junction bases not matched to a gene: 5. This CDR3 comprises 12 residues. Here the CDR3 reads CASSFDRAGAFF. The CDR3, as DNA: TGTGCCAGCAGTTTCGACAGGGCGGGAGCTTTCTTT.

This clone was counted once. The genes are TRBV20-1 and TRBJ1-5; D not certain. Trimming left V 3 bases short and J 7 bases short, with 13 bases between. The CDR3 extends over 13 amino acids. Germline values: CDR1 DFQATT, CDR2 SNEGSKA (reference sequence). This CDR3 reads CSASSGSGQPQHF. CDR3 DNA: TGCAGTGCTAGTTCTGGCAGCGGCCAGCCCCAGCATTTT.

This chain connects TRBV2 to TRBJ2-5; D perhaps matches TRBD2 (5 bases). Germline CDR1 SNHLY, CDR2 FYNNEI. CDR3 length: 16 residues. V lost 11 bases to trimming and J lost 0 bases, with 22 bases between them. In DNA, the CDR3 is TGTGCCGGCTCCCTATCGAGCGGCATTTACCAAGAGACCCAGTACTTC. Translating it yields CAGSLSSGIYQETQYF.

The gene calls are TRBV5-1 and TRBJ1-2; D is uncertain. This CDR3 has 16 residues. V was shortened by 1 base and J by 3 bases, with 16 bases between the two germline ends. In germline, CDR1 is SGHRS, CDR2 YFSETQ. In nucleotides, the CDR3 is TGCGCCAGCAGCTTGTTTCCCTCGCGGAGAGACTATGGCTACACCTTC. This translates into CASSLFPSRRDYGYTF.

This chain uses TRBV5-5 with TRBJ1-5; no definite D call. The CDR3 is made up of 12 amino acids. Germline values: CDR1 SGHKS, CDR2 YYEKEE (reference sequence). V gave up 0 bases and J gave up 13 bases, with 11 bases separating them. CDR3 coding DNA: TGTGCCAGCAGCTTGGGCGCGGGCCCACAGCATTTT. It encodes CASSLGAGPQHF.

This clone was found a few times. The CDR3 loop reads CASSRQGNYGYTF. CDR3 sequence (DNA): TGTGCCAGCAGCCGACAGGGGAACTATGGCTACACCTTC. The rearrangement links TRBV14 to TRBJ1-2, with 8 positions matching TRBD1. The CDR3 runs to 13 residues. CDR1 is SGHDN and CDR2 is FVKESK in the germline V gene. The ends lost 4 bases at V and 2 bases at J; junction bases unmatched: 0.

This clone was recorded only once. The V and J genes are TRBV11-2 and TRBJ1-2; D remains ambiguous. V lost 1 base and J 8 bases, leaving 14 bases between the germline ends. Germline assignment: CDR1 SGHAT and CDR2 FQNNGV. The CDR3 extends over 14 amino acids. Written as DNA, the CDR3 is TGTGCCAGCAGCTTAGCGGTGGTTTCGGGAGGCTACACCTTC. Translation: CASSLAVVSGGYTF.

This clone was counted between two and nine times. The rearrangement uses TRBV7-9 and TRBJ1-1; no clear D gene. V gave up 3 bases and J gave up 10 bases, with 15 bases separating them. The CDR3 sequence is 13 residues long. Germline CDR1 is SEHNR and CDR2 is FQNEAQ (reference sequence). This chain's CDR3 is CASSLLVAEGAFF. Written as DNA, the CDR3 is TGTGCCAGCAGCTTGTTAGTGGCTGAGGGAGCTTTCTTT. The variable domain in full, completed from reference TRBV7-9 and TRBJ1-1, reads DTGVSQNPRHKITKRGQNVTFRCDPISEHNRLYWYRQTLGQGPEFLTYFQNEAQLEKSRLLSDRFSAERPKGSFSTLEIQRTEQGDSAMYLCASSLLVAEGAFFGQGTRLTVV.

This chain uses TRBV7-8 with TRBJ2-1, with D maybe TRBD1 (6 bases). The germline CDR1 and CDR2 sequences are SGHVS and FQNEAQ. Trimming shortened V by 4 bases and J by 4 bases, and 14 bases separated the two germline ends. The CDR3 runs 15 residues. The chain's CDR3 is CASSSKGHQYNEQFF. The CDR3 bases are TGTGCCAGCAGCTCTAAGGGACACCAATACAATGAGCAGTTCTTC. Using reference TRBV7-8 and TRBJ2-1 for the parts outside the CDR3, the full variable domain is GAGVSQSPRYKVAKRGQDVALRCDPISGHVSLFWYQQALGQGPEFLTYFQNEAQLDKSGLPSDRFFAERPEGSVSTLKIQRTQQEDSAVYLCASSSKGHQYNEQFFGPGTRLTVL.

The rearrangement links TRBV5-4 to TRBJ1-4; 9 positions match TRBD1. CDR3 length: 16 residues. After removal of 0 bases from V and 6 bases from J, the junction contained 6 bases not matched to a gene. Per the germline V gene, CDR1 is SGHNT and CDR2 is YYREEE (reference sequence). CDR3 region: CASSLASGQGDEKLFF. The DNA of the CDR3 is TGTGCCAGCAGCTTGGCCTCGGGACAGGGCGATGAAAAACTGTTTTTT.

CDR3 DNA sequence: TGCGCCAGCAGCCAAGAAAGGGACGGGGGATCTGGAAACACCATATATTTT. Its translation is CASSQERDGGSGNTIYF. The rearrangement joins TRBV4-3 to TRBJ1-3, with D possibly being TRBD1 (5 bases). The CDR3 loop spans 17 amino acids. Germline assignment: CDR1 LGHNA and CDR2 YSLEER. The ends were cut back, 0 bases at V and 1 base at J, with 13 bases in the middle.

This clone was seen a handful of times. The chain is built from TRBV4-2 and TRBJ2-1; D is possibly TRBD1 (6 bases). Trimming removed 6 bases at V and 3 bases at J, with 15 bases between. The CDR3 runs to 15 residues. Germline V CDR1 and CDR2: LGHNA, YNFKEQ. CDR3 coding DNA: TGTGCCAGCAGACCAACCGAGGGGGACTACAATGAGCAGTTCTTC. It yields the protein CASRPTEGDYNEQFF.

The chain recombines TRBV11-3 with TRBJ2-3; 13 bases fit TRBD2. V lost 2 bases and J lost 2; bases outside the gene matches: 7. Germline V lookup: CDR1 SGHNT, CDR2 YENEEA. The CDR3 is 18 residues long. CDR3 in amino acids: CASSLPWTSGGSTDTQYF. The CDR3 coding sequence is TGTGCCAGCAGCTTACCTTGGACTAGCGGGGGTTCCACAGATACGCAGTATTTT.

The chain has TRBV19 and TRBJ2-1; 9 bases align to TRBD2. The CDR3 length is 15 residues. Germline loops: CDR1 LNHDA, CDR2 SQIVND (reference sequence). Trimming cost V 9 bases and J 1 base; bases outside gene matches: 7. Here the CDR3 reads CASRGGGASYNEQFF. The CDR3 region has the DNA TGTGCCAGCAGGGGCGGGGGGGCGTCCTACAATGAGCAGTTCTTC.